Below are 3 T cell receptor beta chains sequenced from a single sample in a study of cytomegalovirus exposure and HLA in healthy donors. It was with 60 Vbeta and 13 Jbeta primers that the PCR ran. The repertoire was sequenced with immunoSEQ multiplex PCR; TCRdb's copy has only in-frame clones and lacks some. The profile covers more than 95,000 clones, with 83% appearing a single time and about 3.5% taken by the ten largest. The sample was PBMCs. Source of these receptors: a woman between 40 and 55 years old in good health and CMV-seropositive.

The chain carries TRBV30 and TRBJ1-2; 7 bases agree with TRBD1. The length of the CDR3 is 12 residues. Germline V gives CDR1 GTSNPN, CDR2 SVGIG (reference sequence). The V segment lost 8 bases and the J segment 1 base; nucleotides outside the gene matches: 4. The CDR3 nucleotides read TGTGCCGGGGACAGTAATAACTATGGCTACACCTTC. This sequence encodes CAGDSNNYGYTF. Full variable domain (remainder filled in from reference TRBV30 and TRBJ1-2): SQTIHQWPATLVQPVGSPLSLECTVEGTSNPNLYWYRQAAGRGLQLLFYSVGIGQISSEVPQNLSASRPQDRQFILSSKKLLLSDSGFYLCAGDSNNYGYTFGSGTRLTVV.

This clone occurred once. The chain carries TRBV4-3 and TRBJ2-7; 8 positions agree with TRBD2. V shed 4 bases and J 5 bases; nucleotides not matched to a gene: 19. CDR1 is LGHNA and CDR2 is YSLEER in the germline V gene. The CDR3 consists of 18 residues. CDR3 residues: CASSRGSGGRSRADEQYF. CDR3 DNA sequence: TGCGCCAGCAGCCGAGGGTCGGGCGGGAGGTCACGCGCGGACGAGCAGTACTTC.

The CDR3 is CATTNLLGGDTEAFF. CDR3 nucleotide sequence: TGTGCCACCACAAATCTTCTTGGGGGGGACACTGAAGCTTTCTTT. The chain has TRBV11-3 and TRBJ1-1; D may be TRBD1 (5 bases). Per the germline V gene, CDR1 is SGHNT and CDR2 is YENEEA. This CDR3 has 15 residues. With 10 bases removed from V and 3 bases from J, the gap between germline ends came to 21 bases. Using reference TRBV11-3 and TRBJ1-1 for the parts outside the CDR3, the full variable domain is EAGVVQSPRYKIIEKKQPVAFWCNPISGHNTLYWYLQNLGQGPELLIRYENEEAVDDSQLPKDRFSAERLKGVDSTLKIQPAELGDSAVYLCATTNLLGGDTEAFFGQGTRLTVV.